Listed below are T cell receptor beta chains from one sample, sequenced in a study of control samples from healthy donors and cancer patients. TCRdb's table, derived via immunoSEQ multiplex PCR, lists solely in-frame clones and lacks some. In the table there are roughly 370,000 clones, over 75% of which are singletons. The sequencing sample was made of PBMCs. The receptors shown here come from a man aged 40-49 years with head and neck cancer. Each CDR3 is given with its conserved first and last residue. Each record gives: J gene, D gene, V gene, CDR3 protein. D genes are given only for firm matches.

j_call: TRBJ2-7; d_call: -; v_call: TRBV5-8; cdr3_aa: CASSQSPGTYEQYF
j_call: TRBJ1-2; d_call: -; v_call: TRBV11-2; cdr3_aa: CASSSGISNGYTF
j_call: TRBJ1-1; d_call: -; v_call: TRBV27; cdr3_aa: CASSLSYGGTGTEAFF
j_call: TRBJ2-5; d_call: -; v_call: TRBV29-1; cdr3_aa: CSVEGRGGTQETQYF
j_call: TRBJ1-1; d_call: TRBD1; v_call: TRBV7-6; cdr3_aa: CASSLDGTGATEAFF
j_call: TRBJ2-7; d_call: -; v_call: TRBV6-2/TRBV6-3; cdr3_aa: CASSYRPLSVVSYEQYF
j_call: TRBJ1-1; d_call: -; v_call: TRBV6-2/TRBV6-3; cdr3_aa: CASSPTWGRGGTEAFF
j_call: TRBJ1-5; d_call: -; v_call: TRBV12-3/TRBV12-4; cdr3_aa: CASTRSNQPQHF
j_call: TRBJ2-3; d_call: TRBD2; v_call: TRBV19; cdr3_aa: CASSTVASGRGSDTQYF
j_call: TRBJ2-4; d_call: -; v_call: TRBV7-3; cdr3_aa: CASSPRGDTPLAKNIQYF
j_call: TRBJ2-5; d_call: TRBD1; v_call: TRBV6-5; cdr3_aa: CASRKQGADETQYF
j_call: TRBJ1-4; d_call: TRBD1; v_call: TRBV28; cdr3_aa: CASTTGQGQKLFF
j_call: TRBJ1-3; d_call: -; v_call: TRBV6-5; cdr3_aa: CASSLAVSGNTIYF
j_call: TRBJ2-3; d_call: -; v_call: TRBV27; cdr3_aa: CASSLSGRATDTQYF